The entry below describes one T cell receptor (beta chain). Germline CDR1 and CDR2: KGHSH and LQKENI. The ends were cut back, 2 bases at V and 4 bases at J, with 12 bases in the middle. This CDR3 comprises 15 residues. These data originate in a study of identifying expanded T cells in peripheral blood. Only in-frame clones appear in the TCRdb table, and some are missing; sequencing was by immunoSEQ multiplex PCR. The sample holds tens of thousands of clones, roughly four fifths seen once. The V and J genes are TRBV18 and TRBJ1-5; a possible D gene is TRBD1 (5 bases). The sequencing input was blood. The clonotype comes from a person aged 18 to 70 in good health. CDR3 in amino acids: CASSPSRGWNQPQHF. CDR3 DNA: TGTGCCAGCTCACCATCACGGGGGTGGAATCAGCCCCAGCATTTT.